The entry below gives a single T cell receptor (beta chain) sequence along with its context. As yet, its antigen is unknown. This entry is derived from a study of T cell clonotyping in hematopoietic cell transplantation. Study-wide findings and caveats: Few recipient clonotypes overlapped donors; over 97% were de novo at given depth. After transplant, recipient diversity fell while pathologically expanded clonotypes grew through day 180. Graft donor and pretransplant recipient Inverse Simpson Index values predicted broader posttransplant TCR diversity. Without cell sorting, CD4 versus CD8 contributions remain unresolved.

The protocol was immunoSEQ multiplex PCR, while the TCRdb copy is restricted to in-frame clones and leaves out a portion. The table shows 70,000 or so clones, with about 93% occurring only once. The J segment lost 7 bases and the V segment lost 1 base, leaving 3 bases of the junction unmatched. This CDR3 is built from 13 residues. Germline V lookup: CDR1 MNHNY, CDR2 SVGAGI (reference sequence). Sequences were obtained from peripheral blood mononuclear cells. The source of this sequence is a man between 45 and 60 years old in good health. Some clones in this sample may be carry-over from other donors' samples. This chain uses TRBV6-6 with TRBJ1-1; 7 bases are a match to TRBD1. The CDR3 nucleotides are TGTGCCAGCAGTTACTTAGGACAGGATGAAGCTTTCTTT. Amino acids: CASSYLGQDEAFF.